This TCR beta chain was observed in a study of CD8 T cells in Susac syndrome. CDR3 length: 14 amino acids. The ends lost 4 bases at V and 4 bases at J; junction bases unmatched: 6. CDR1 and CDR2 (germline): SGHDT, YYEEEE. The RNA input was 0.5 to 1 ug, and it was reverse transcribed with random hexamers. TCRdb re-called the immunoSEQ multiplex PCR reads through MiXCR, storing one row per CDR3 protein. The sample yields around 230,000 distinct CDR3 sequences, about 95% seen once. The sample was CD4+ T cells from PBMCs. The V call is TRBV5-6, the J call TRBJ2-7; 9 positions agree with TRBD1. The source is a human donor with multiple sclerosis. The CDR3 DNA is TGTGCCAGCAGCCCGGGGACAGGGCGGTACGAGCAGTACTTC. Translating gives CASSPGTGRYEQYF.